The present T cell receptor (beta chain) was sequenced within a study of healthy donors' naive CD4 and CD8 T cells. V lost 0 bases and J lost 7; bases outside the gene matches: 15. Per the germline V gene, CDR1 is SGHRS and CDR2 is YFSETQ. The CDR3 consists of 19 residues. Each TCR library used roughly 0.45 ug of total RNA and a linear amplification protocol. TCRdb fed the reads into MiXCR, producing one record per CDR3 protein. The sample holds some 190,000 distinct CDR3 sequences, 74% seen once. V gene TRBV5-1 combines with J gene TRBJ2-7; 14 bases map to TRBD2. Sample: naive CD4+ and CD8+ T cells sorted from blood, pooled from several donors. This TCR was recovered from a pool of human donors in good health; the sample pools cells from several healthy donors. The CDR3 sequence: CASSLEGLAGGWSVGEQYF. CDR3 nucleotides: TGCGCCAGCAGCTTGGAAGGACTAGCGGGAGGTTGGTCAGTAGGGGAGCAGTACTTC. The whole variable domain, filled in from reference TRBV5-1 and TRBJ2-7, reads KAGVTQTPRYLIKTRGQQVTLSCSPISGHRSVSWYQQTPGQGLQFLFEYFSETQRNKGNFPGRFSGRQFSNSRSEMNVSTLELGDSALYLCASSLEGLAGGWSVGEQYFGPGTRLTVT.